This TCR beta chain was identified during a study of cytomegalovirus exposure and HLA in healthy donors. The study's findings and limits: As was reported, the HLA-A and HLA-B alleles of most subjects were accurately predicted from TCR beta sequences.

This clone came up a few times. What it binds is not known. The study ran its PCR with 60 Vbeta and 13 Jbeta primers. Clones were read by immunoSEQ multiplex PCR, and TCRdb kept only the in-frame ones, dropping some. The sample lists approximately 100,000 clones; over 65% were seen once. Trimming left V 3 bases short and J 4 bases short, with 12 bases between. The CDR3 is 14 amino acids. Germline V CDR1 and CDR2: MNHEY, SMNVEV (reference sequence). V and J are TRBV27 and TRBJ1-2; D is ambiguous. The specimen sequenced was PBMCs. The receptor was isolated from a man aged 60 to 75 in good health and CMV-seropositive. The CDR3 bases are TGTGCCAGCAGTTTCTTTGGGCCGAGCTATGGCTACACCTTC. It specifies CASSFFGPSYGYTF.